This TCR beta chain appears in the sequencing data of a study of T-cell reconstitution after alpha-beta-depleted transplantation in children. This clonotype was seen a few times. The V segment lost 8 bases and the J segment 6 bases; nucleotides outside the gene matches: 10. This CDR3 is built from 15 residues. The V gene's germline CDR1 is SGHTA and CDR2 FQGNSA. During its preparation, the TCRbeta library received unique molecular identifiers. One entry per CDR3 protein results from TCRdb running MiXCR on the PCR reads. The profile covers roughly 300,000 distinct CDR3 sequences, with more than 9% appearing a single time and over 9% taken by the ten largest.

The sequenced sample was PBMCs from the stem cell graft donor, obtained from the stem cell graft. The TCR sequence derives from a human donor who donated a stem cell graft to a child with SCID. The chain joins TRBV7-2 to TRBJ2-1, with 10 bases fitting TRBD1. In nucleotides, the CDR3 is TGTGCCAGCGGCAAATCGGGACAGGGGTTCAATGAGCAGTTCTTC. This codes for CASGKSGQGFNEQFF.